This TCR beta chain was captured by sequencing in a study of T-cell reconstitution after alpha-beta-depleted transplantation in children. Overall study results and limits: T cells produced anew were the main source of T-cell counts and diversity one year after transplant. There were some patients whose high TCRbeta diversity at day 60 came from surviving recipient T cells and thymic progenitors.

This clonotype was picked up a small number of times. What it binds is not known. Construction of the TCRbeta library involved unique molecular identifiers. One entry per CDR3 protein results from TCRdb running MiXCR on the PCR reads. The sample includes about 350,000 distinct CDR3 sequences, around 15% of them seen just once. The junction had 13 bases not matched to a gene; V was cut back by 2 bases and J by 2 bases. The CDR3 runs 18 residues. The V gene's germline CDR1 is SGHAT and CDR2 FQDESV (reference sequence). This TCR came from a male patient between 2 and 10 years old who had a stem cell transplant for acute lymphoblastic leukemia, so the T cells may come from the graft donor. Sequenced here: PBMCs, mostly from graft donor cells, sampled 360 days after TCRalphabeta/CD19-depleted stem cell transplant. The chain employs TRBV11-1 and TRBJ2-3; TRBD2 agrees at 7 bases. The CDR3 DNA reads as TGTGCCAGCAGCTTATCACTCGGCGGGACTATGTTCACAGATACGCAGTATTTT. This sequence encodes CASSLSLGGTMFTDTQYF.